This TCR beta chain was found in a study of cytomegalovirus exposure and HLA in healthy donors. Whole-study results and caveats: Presence/absence analyses took donor sequencing depth as roughly uniform. A missense DCLRE1C variant was associated with V- and J-gene trimming of TCR beta chains in a later analysis, and an independent cohort replicated the association. Overall, some 160 TCR beta chains were annotated as cytomegalovirus-associated. It was shown in a later analysis that HLA-associated TCR beta chains were more clonally expanded than other, equally common chains.

After removal of 5 bases from V and 3 bases from J, the junction contained 9 bases not matched to a gene. The CDR3 contains 15 residues. The V gene's germline CDR1 is MNHEY and CDR2 SMNVEV (reference sequence). As regards this clone: Its antigen is not identified.

The PCR ran on 60 Vbeta and 13 Jbeta primers. Sequencing used immunoSEQ multiplex PCR; TCRdb keeps in-frame clones, though not all of them. The sample consists of some 200,000 clones, roughly 79% of them appearing once. This clonotype was obtained from a man aged 18 to 29 in good health and CMV-seronegative. The genes are TRBV27 and TRBJ2-7, with 8 bases aligning to TRBD2. Specimen: PBMCs. The CDR3 region is CASSLRVAGIYEQYF. DNA of the CDR3: TGTGCCAGCAGTCTTCGGGTAGCGGGGATCTACGAGCAGTACTTC.